These 30 T cell receptor beta chains share one sample of origin, sequenced in a study of T cell clonotyping in hematopoietic cell transplantation. Data came from immunoSEQ multiplex PCR; TCRdb stores just in-frame clones and leaves some out. The table includes about 36,000 clones, about 87% detected once. The sequencing sample was made of peripheral blood mononuclear cells. These receptors were taken from a woman aged 40 to 55 in good health. Some clones in this sample may be carry-over from other donors' samples.

The chain joins TRBV30 to TRBJ1-2, with D uncertain. The CDR3 runs to 12 residues. CDR1 is GTSNPN and CDR2 is SVGIG in the germline V gene (reference sequence). Between the trimmed V and J ends, which lost 6 bases and 1 base, there was a span of 9 bases. For the CDR3, the DNA is TGTGCCTGCAAAGACCTTAACTATGGCTACACCTTC. This codes for CACKDLNYGYTF. The whole variable domain, remainder taken from reference TRBV30 and TRBJ1-2, is SQTIHQWPATLVQPVGSPLSLECTVEGTSNPNLYWYRQAAGRGLQLLFYSVGIGQISSEVPQNLSASRPQDRQFILSSKKLLLSDSGFYLCACKDLNYGYTFGSGTRLTVV.

The rearrangement uses TRBV19 and TRBJ2-1, with 8 bases identical to TRBD1. The V gene's germline CDR1 is LNHDA and CDR2 SQIVND (reference sequence). Trimming took 5 bases from V and 11 from J; bases not matched to a gene: 14. The CDR3 has 15 amino acids. CDR3 sequence (DNA): TGTGCCAGTAGTCCCTGGACAGGGCTGGAACCGAAGCAGTTCTTC. Its protein is CASSPWTGLEPKQFF.

This clone has a single count. This sequence joins TRBV10-3 and TRBJ2-5; 9 nucleotides match TRBD2. Trimming at V came to 11 bases and at J to 5 bases, leaving 12 bases not matched to a gene. This CDR3 region has 14 residues. Germline V gene sequence: CDR1 ENHRY, CDR2 SYGVKD. CDR3 protein: CAEVSSGSVETQYF. The DNA for the CDR3 is TGTGCCGAAGTGAGTAGCGGGAGCGTTGAGACCCAGTACTTC.

The CDR3 DNA reads as TGTGCCAGCAGTCTCCTTACCGATCAGCCCCAGCATTTT. Protein: CASSLLTDQPQHF. V is TRBV28 and J is TRBJ1-5, with D uncertain. Germline CDR1 is MDHEN and CDR2 is SYDVKM. The CDR3 runs 13 residues. The V end lost 5 bases, the J end lost 5 bases, and 10 bases lay between the germline ends. The full variable domain, its missing parts supplied by reference TRBV28 and TRBJ1-5, is DVKVTQSSRYLVKRTGEKVFLECVQDMDHENMFWYRQDPGLGLRLIYFSYDVKMKEKGDIPEGYSVSREKKERFSLILESASTNQTSMYLCASSLLTDQPQHFGDGTRLSIL.

The rearrangement links TRBV28 to TRBJ2-7; a weak D match, TRBD2 (6 bases). From germline, CDR1 is MDHEN and CDR2 SYDVKM. Trimming cost V 6 bases and J 3 bases, with 9 bases left between them. The CDR3 consists of 12 residues. CDR3: CASSMEGYEQYF. The DNA for the CDR3 is TGTGCCAGCAGCATGGAGGGCTACGAGCAGTACTTC.

The V call is TRBV7-2, the J call TRBJ2-6; 11 nucleotides agree with TRBD1. After removal of 7 bases from V and 2 bases from J, the junction contained 7 bases not matched to a gene. The CDR3 totals 17 residues. Germline CDR1 reads SGHTA; CDR2 reads FQGNSA. The CDR3 DNA sequence: TGTGCCAGCAACGCGGACAGGGGGCGCGCTGGGGCCAACGTCCTGACTTTC. This codes for CASNADRGRAGANVLTF.

The table lists this clone with a count of one. The chain recombines TRBV30 with TRBJ1-4; 7 bases are shared with TRBD1. The CDR3 length is 15 residues. Losses at the gene ends were 1 base for V and 6 bases for J; bases not matched to a gene: 8. Germline values: CDR1 GTSNPN, CDR2 SVGIG (reference sequence). The CDR3 DNA follows: TGTGCCTGGAGTGCTTTTGACAGGGTACATGAAAAACTGTTTTTT. It yields the protein CAWSAFDRVHEKLFF.

The CDR3 DNA reads TGCGCCAGCAGGCTAGAGTACGAGCAGTACTTC. This encodes CASRLEYEQYF. This chain joins TRBV5-1 and TRBJ2-7; D gene ambiguous. Germline loops: CDR1 SGHRS, CDR2 YFSETQ. V was trimmed by 5 bases and J by 4 bases, leaving 7 bases between them. The CDR3 has 11 residues.

The CDR3 DNA follows: TGTGCCAGCAACGGAGGACCCGGGGAGCTGTTTTTT. This translates into CASNGGPGELFF. V gene TRBV9 combines with J gene TRBJ2-2; tentatively, D is TRBD2 (5 bases). Trimming took off 6 bases at V and 6 bases at J, with 9 bases between the two ends. The CDR3 is 12 residues long. CDR1 is SGDLS, CDR2 YYNGEE, per germline.

This clone was detected only once. The chain combines TRBV19 with TRBJ2-1; 8 bases fit TRBD2. There are 15 residues in the CDR3. The V segment lost 5 bases and the J segment 9 bases; nucleotides outside the gene matches: 12. Germline V gives CDR1 LNHDA, CDR2 SQIVND (reference sequence). The CDR3 spells CASSLQREMSSEQFF. In nucleotides, the CDR3 is TGTGCCAGTAGTCTCCAGCGGGAGATGTCAAGTGAGCAGTTCTTC.

The chain employs TRBV4-1 and TRBJ2-7; 8 bases match TRBD2. The CDR3 contains 18 residues. From germline, CDR1 is MGHRA and CDR2 YSYEKL. With V trimmed by 1 base and J by 4 bases, 15 bases remained unmatched. As DNA, the CDR3 is TGCGCCAGCAGCCAAGCCTCGGGACTAGTTAATCGGGGATACGAGCAGTACTTC. Its protein product is CASSQASGLVNRGYEQYF.

V usage is TRBV25-1 and J usage is TRBJ1-3, with D unresolved. Per germline, CDR1 MGHDK and CDR2 SYGVNS. CDR3 length: 14 amino acids. V lost 3 bases and J lost 0, with 6 bases in between. In nucleotides, the CDR3 is TGTGCCAGCAGTGAGGCAGACTCTGGAAACACCATATATTTT. This sequence encodes CASSEADSGNTIYF.

This chain links TRBV7-2 with TRBJ2-3; 11 bases map to TRBD2. Germline-derived CDR1 and CDR2 are SGHTA and FQGNSA. This CDR3 comprises 19 residues. Trimming at V came to 5 bases and at J to 3 bases, leaving 16 bases not matched to a gene. Here the CDR3 DNA reads TGTGCCAGCAGCCCGAGTCCGCTAGCGGGAGGCGGGCGGACAGATACGCAGTATTTT. Translation: CASSPSPLAGGGRTDTQYF. Drawing the rest from reference TRBV7-2 and TRBJ2-3, the complete variable domain is GAGVSQSPSNKVTEKGKDVELRCDPISGHTALYWYRQSLGQGLEFLIYFQGNSAPDKSGLPSDRFSAERTGGSVSTLTIQRTQQEDSAVYLCASSPSPLAGGGRTDTQYFGPGTRLTVL.

The CDR3 DNA follows: TGCGCCAGCAGCCACATAGCGGGAGGGCCAGATGAGCAGTTCTTC. Its translation is CASSHIAGGPDEQFF. This chain connects TRBV5-1 to TRBJ2-1, with TRBD2 identical over 11 bases. Germline V gene data show CDR1 as SGHRS and CDR2 as YFSETQ. The V and J ends lost 4 bases and 8 bases, in that order; junction bases with no gene match: 8. CDR3 length equals 15 residues.

The chain recombines TRBV28 with TRBJ2-2; D remains unclear. CDR3 length equals 12 residues. V lost 4 bases to trimming and J lost 5 bases, with 5 bases between them. Germline V CDR1 and CDR2: MDHEN, SYDVKM. Written as DNA, the CDR3 is TGTGCCAGCAGTTCAGGAACCGGGGAGCTGTTTTTT. Translating gives CASSSGTGELFF.

J is TRBJ2-7 and V is TRBV7-2; TRBD2 matches at 7 bases. The CDR3 has 14 amino acids. Per the germline V gene, CDR1 is SGHTA and CDR2 is FQGNSA. Trimming removed 5 bases from V and 0 bases from J; junction bases left unmatched: 4. The CDR3 DNA is TGTGCCAGCAGCCTCACTAGCGACTCCTACGAGCAGTACTTC. Translated, it gives CASSLTSDSYEQYF.

The chain joins TRBV9 to TRBJ2-1; no firm D call. V was pared by 3 bases and J by 9 bases, with 13 bases between. The CDR3 has 13 amino acids. Germline V lookup: CDR1 SGDLS, CDR2 YYNGEE. The CDR3 nucleotides are TGTGCCAGCAGCGCTGTAATCGTGGGTGAGCAGTTCTTC. It codes for CASSAVIVGEQFF.

This sequence joins TRBV30 and TRBJ2-7; D is perhaps TRBD2 (6 bases). Germline V gene data show CDR1 as GTSNPN and CDR2 as SVGIG (reference sequence). V was shortened by 0 bases and J by 4 bases, with 13 bases between the two germline ends. The CDR3 runs 14 residues. The DNA of the CDR3 is TGTGCCTGGAGTGTGGGGACTGAATTGTACGAGCAGTACTTC. This gives the protein CAWSVGTELYEQYF.

The V and J genes are TRBV28 and TRBJ1-5; maybe TRBD1 (6 bases). The CDR3 is made up of 12 amino acids. V gave up 5 bases and J gave up 9 bases, with 11 bases separating them. CDR1 is MDHEN, CDR2 SYDVKM, per germline. CDR3 residues: CASSAGGAPQHF. CDR3 coding DNA: TGTGCCAGCAGTGCCGGGGGCGCGCCCCAGCATTTT.

A few counts support this clone. The V call is TRBV30, the J call TRBJ1-2; D remains unclear. Germline CDR1 is GTSNPN and CDR2 is SVGIG (reference sequence). The CDR3 consists of 11 residues. Trimming stripped 4 bases from V and 8 bases from J, with 11 bases between. The CDR3 coding sequence is TGTGCCTGGAACGGATTAGGGGGCTACACCTTC. Protein: CAWNGLGGYTF. The full variable domain, its missing parts supplied by reference TRBV30 and TRBJ1-2, is SQTIHQWPATLVQPVGSPLSLECTVEGTSNPNLYWYRQAAGRGLQLLFYSVGIGQISSEVPQNLSASRPQDRQFILSSKKLLLSDSGFYLCAWNGLGGYTFGSGTRLTVV.

The chain carries TRBV9 and TRBJ2-3; TRBD2 matches at 9 bases. V gave up 4 bases and J gave up 1 base; unmatched junction bases: 4. Per the germline V gene, CDR1 is SGDLS and CDR2 is YYNGEE. The CDR3 length is 15 residues. CDR3: CASSSLAGGTDTQYF. CDR3 sequence (DNA): TGTGCCAGCAGCTCCTTAGCGGGAGGCACAGATACGCAGTATTTT.

The V call is TRBV6-5, the J call TRBJ2-1; 9 positions agree with TRBD2. The CDR3 consists of 13 residues. Germline CDR1 reads MNHEY; CDR2 reads SVGAGI. Trimming removed 10 bases from V and 8 bases from J; junction bases left unmatched: 9. CDR3 amino acids: CATRASGNDEQFF. In nucleotides, the CDR3 is TGTGCCACCCGGGCTAGCGGGAACGATGAGCAGTTCTTC.

The chain joins TRBV9 to TRBJ1-1; TRBD1 matches 9 bases. Germline V CDR1 and CDR2: SGDLS, YYNGEE. V gave up 2 bases and J gave up 6 bases; unmatched junction bases: 5. This CDR3 comprises 14 residues. CDR3 in amino acids: CASSVEGQGSEAFF. The CDR3 coding sequence is TGTGCCAGCAGCGTCGAGGGACAGGGCTCTGAAGCTTTCTTT.

The rearrangement links TRBV9 to TRBJ2-3; 8 positions agree with TRBD2. V trimming: 7 bases; J trimming: 4 bases; junction bases outside the gene matches: 14. The length of the CDR3 is 16 residues. The germline gives CDR1 SGDLS, CDR2 YYNGEE. The CDR3 sequence is CASSGGVTSRADTQYF. The CDR3 DNA reads as TGTGCCAGCTCCGGGGGGGTGACTAGTCGGGCAGATACGCAGTATTTT.

The V and J genes are TRBV28 and TRBJ1-2; D gene unclear. V was shortened by 7 bases and J by 0 bases, with 9 bases between the two germline ends. The germline gives CDR1 MDHEN, CDR2 SYDVKM. CDR3 length: 13 residues. The CDR3 spells CASINTTNYGYTF. CDR3 sequence (DNA): TGTGCCAGCATTAACACCACTAACTATGGCTACACCTTC.

J is TRBJ2-7 and V is TRBV7-2; 7 bases agree with TRBD1. V trimming: 5 bases; J trimming: 2 bases; junction bases outside the gene matches: 6. CDR1 is SGHTA and CDR2 is FQGNSA in the germline V gene. The CDR3 is 14 amino acids. The CDR3 coding sequence is TGTGCCAGCAGCCCCTACGGACAGGCCTACGAGCAGTACTTC. Protein sequence: CASSPYGQAYEQYF.

The chain has TRBV11-3 and TRBJ2-2; the D gene is possibly TRBD2 (5 bases). Trimming stripped 5 bases from V and 5 bases from J, with 12 bases between. Germline loops: CDR1 SGHNT, CDR2 YENEEA. The CDR3 extends over 14 amino acids. CDR3 DNA: TGTGCCAGCAGCCTCAAGGAGCGGACCGGGGAGCTGTTTTTT. It codes for CASSLKERTGELFF.

This clone has just one count. V and J are TRBV10-3 and TRBJ1-5; D perhaps matches TRBD1 (5 bases). V lost 6 bases, J lost 2 bases, and 11 bases lay in between. Germline-derived CDR1 and CDR2 are ENHRY and SYGVKD. The CDR3 has 14 amino acids. The CDR3 loop is CAISQGRGNQPQHF. In DNA form, the CDR3 reads TGTGCCATCAGCCAGGGCAGGGGCAATCAGCCCCAGCATTTT.

The gene calls are TRBV5-1 and TRBJ2-5; unclear D gene. The CDR3 extends over 11 amino acids. Trimming pared 5 bases from V and 10 bases from J, leaving 12 bases between. Germline V gives CDR1 SGHRS, CDR2 YFSETQ. The CDR3, as DNA: TGCGCCAGCAGGATCAGTATGGTCCAGTACTTC. Protein product: CASRISMVQYF.

The count of this clone is one. This CDR3 is CSVATPGLAEYNEQFF. The CDR3 DNA sequence: TGCAGCGTTGCTACCCCGGGACTAGCGGAATACAATGAGCAGTTCTTC. The rearrangement uses TRBV29-1 and TRBJ2-1, with TRBD2 matching 11 bases. Germline lookup yields CDR1 SQVTM and CDR2 ANQGSEA. Trimming at V came to 4 bases and at J to 4 bases, leaving 9 bases not matched to a gene. The CDR3 is 16 amino acids.